This passage covers 13 T cell receptor beta chains from one sample sequenced in a study of identical twins. Via MiXCR, TCRdb re-called the 5' RACE reads, giving one row per CDR3 protein. Here the sample spans approximately 140,000 distinct CDR3 sequences, approximately 4% being singletons. The material sequenced was memory T cells sorted from blood. Receptors originate from a man between 18 and 35 years old in good health.

This clonotype was observed at least ten times. CDR3 amino acids: CASRELGNTGELFF. CDR3 nucleotides: TGCGCCAGCAGGGAGCTAGGGAACACCGGGGAGCTGTTTTTT. The chain carries TRBV10-1 and TRBJ2-2, with D unclear. V lost 6 bases and J 1 base, leaving 9 bases between the germline ends. This CDR3 is built from 14 residues. Germline CDR1 reads WNHNN; CDR2 reads SYGVQD (reference sequence).

This clonotype was recorded at least ten times. The chain has TRBV2 and TRBJ2-1; D unresolved. This CDR3 is 15 amino acids long. V lost 6 bases to trimming and J lost 2 bases, with 14 bases between them. In germline, CDR1 is SNHLY, CDR2 FYNNEI. CDR3 sequence (DNA): TGTGCCAGCAGCCGAACCCAAGAGCCCTACAATGAGCAGTTCTTC. This translates into CASSRTQEPYNEQFF.

This clonotype was recorded many times. The chain recombines TRBV6-1 with TRBJ2-5, with D uncertain. CDR1 MNHNS and CDR2 SASEGT come from the germline V gene. V was trimmed by 5 bases and J by 9 bases, leaving 19 bases between them. The CDR3 loop spans 14 amino acids. This CDR3 reads CASSPTNPGGAQYF. The CDR3 DNA follows: TGTGCCAGCAGTCCTACAAACCCCGGTGGGGCCCAGTACTTC.

The sample holds many counts of this clonotype. The chain recombines TRBV12-3 or TRBV12-4 with TRBJ2-7, with D uncertain. Trimming shortened V by 2 bases and J by 7 bases, and 12 bases separated the two germline ends. This CDR3 has 13 amino acids. CDR3 coding DNA: TGTGCCAGCAGTTTATTCTCGTCGGGTGAGCAGTACGTC. It yields the protein CASSLFSSGEQYV.

This clonotype has at least ten counts. V is TRBV20-1 and J is TRBJ2-1; D perhaps matches TRBD1 (6 bases). Germline CDR1 and CDR2: DFQATT and SNEGSKA (reference sequence). The CDR3 sequence is 16 residues long. V was clipped by 5 bases and J by 0 bases, with 17 bases between them. The CDR3 region has the DNA TGCAGTGCTCTAGGGGGTGGGCCGAGCTCCTACAATGAGCAGTTCTTC. Protein sequence: CSALGGGPSSYNEQFF.

This clonotype has a count of ten or more. This chain joins TRBV15 and TRBJ1-5; 7 nucleotides match TRBD1. V gave up 2 bases and J gave up 2 bases; unmatched junction bases: 3. The CDR3 extends over 15 amino acids. The germline gives CDR1 LNHNV, CDR2 YYDKDF (reference sequence). This CDR3 reads CATSRLGTGNQPQHF. The CDR3 DNA is TGTGCCACCAGCAGATTGGGGACAGGCAATCAGCCCCAGCATTTT.

The table lists this clonotype with many counts. The chain links TRBV12-3 or TRBV12-4 to TRBJ2-1, with unresolved D. V was pared by 7 bases and J by 0 bases, with 7 bases between. The CDR3 runs to 13 residues. CDR3: CASNPSSYNEQFF. The CDR3, as DNA: TGTGCCAGCAATCCAAGCTCCTACAATGAGCAGTTCTTC.

There are many counts of this clonotype. The rearrangement joins TRBV5-1 to TRBJ1-1, with a possible D match to TRBD1 (6 bases). Germline values: CDR1 SGHRS, CDR2 YFSETQ. The CDR3 has 16 residues. V lost 2 bases and J lost 8, with 22 bases in between. Written as DNA, the CDR3 is TGCGCCAGCAGCTTAGGGCCAGGGGCGTCGGAGAGGGAAGCTTTCTTT. Protein sequence: CASSLGPGASEREAFF.

This rearrangement joins TRBV30 to TRBJ2-3; no clear D. CDR3 length equals 15 residues. Trimming stripped 0 bases from V and 0 bases from J, with 10 bases between. Germline lookup yields CDR1 GTSNPN and CDR2 SVGIG (reference sequence). The CDR3 coding sequence is TGTGCCTGGAGTGTTCGCCTGGGAAGCACAGATACGCAGTATTTT. This gives the protein CAWSVRLGSTDTQYF.

This clonotype was counted many times. The chain uses TRBV29-1 and TRBJ2-3, with D possibly matching TRBD2 (5 bases). Trimming removed 4 bases at V and 6 bases at J, with 14 bases between. The CDR3 runs to 13 residues. Per germline, CDR1 SQVTM and CDR2 ANQGSEA. In DNA, the CDR3 is TGCAGCGTTGTCCGGGGTTTGAAGGATACGCAGTATTTT. This gives the protein CSVVRGLKDTQYF.

Ten or more counts support this clonotype. This rearrangement joins TRBV5-1 to TRBJ2-3; D is ambiguous. Per germline, CDR1 SGHRS and CDR2 YFSETQ. V was clipped by 4 bases and J by 2 bases, with 8 bases between them. The CDR3 consists of 13 residues. DNA for the CDR3: TGCGCCAGCAGCGCCCATTACACAGATACGCAGTATTTT. It specifies CASSAHYTDTQYF.

This clonotype was seen at least ten times. The chain is built from TRBV3-1 and TRBJ2-3; maybe TRBD2 (5 bases). Germline V CDR1 and CDR2: LGHDT, YNNKEL (reference sequence). V was clipped by 2 bases and J by 6 bases, with 12 bases between them. The CDR3 loop spans 14 amino acids. The CDR3 protein is CASSQNSGLDTQYF. Written as DNA, the CDR3 is TGTGCCAGCAGCCAAAACAGCGGTCTGGATACGCAGTATTTT.

This clonotype was detected many times. The gene calls are TRBV20-1 and TRBJ1-2; D may be TRBD1 (6 bases). This CDR3 is 15 amino acids long. The V gene lost 0 bases and the J gene lost 5 bases, with 16 bases spanning the gap. Germline lookup yields CDR1 DFQATT and CDR2 SNEGSKA (reference sequence). CDR3 DNA sequence: TGCAGTGCTAGAGATCTATCCGGGGGCAAGTATGGCTACACCTTC. Protein: CSARDLSGGKYGYTF.